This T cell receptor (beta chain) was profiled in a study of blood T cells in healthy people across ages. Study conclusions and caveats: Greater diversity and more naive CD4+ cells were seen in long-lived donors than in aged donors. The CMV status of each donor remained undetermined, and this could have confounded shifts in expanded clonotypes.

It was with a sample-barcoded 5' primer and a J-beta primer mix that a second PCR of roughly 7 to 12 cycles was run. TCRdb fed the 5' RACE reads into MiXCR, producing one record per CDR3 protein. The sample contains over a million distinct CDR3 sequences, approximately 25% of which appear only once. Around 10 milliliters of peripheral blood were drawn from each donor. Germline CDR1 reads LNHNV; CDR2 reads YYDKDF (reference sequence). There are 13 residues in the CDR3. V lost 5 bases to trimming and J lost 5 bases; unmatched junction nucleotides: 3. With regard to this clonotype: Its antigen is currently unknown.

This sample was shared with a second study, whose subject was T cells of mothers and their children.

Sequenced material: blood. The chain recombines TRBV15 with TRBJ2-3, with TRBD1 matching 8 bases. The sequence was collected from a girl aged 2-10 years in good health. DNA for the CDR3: TGTGCCACCAGCGTACAGGGGGGAGATACGCAGTATTTT. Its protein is CATSVQGGDTQYF.